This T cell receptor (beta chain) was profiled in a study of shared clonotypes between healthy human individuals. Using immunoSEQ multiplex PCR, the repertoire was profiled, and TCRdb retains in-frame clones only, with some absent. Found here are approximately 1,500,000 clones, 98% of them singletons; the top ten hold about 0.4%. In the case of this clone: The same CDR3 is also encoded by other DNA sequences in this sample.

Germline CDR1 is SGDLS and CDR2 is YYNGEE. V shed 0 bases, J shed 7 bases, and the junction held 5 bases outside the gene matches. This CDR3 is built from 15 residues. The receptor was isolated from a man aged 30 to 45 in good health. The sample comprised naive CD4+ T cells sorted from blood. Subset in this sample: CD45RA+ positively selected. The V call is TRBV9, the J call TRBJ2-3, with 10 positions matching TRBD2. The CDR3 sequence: CASSVGAGGPHTQYF. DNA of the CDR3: TGTGCCAGCAGCGTAGGAGCGGGAGGGCCACATACGCAGTATTTT.